The rows below give T cell receptor beta chains drawn from one sample of a study of blood T cell repertoires in COVID-19. Sequenced by immunoSEQ multiplex PCR; TCRdb stores in-frame clones only, minus some. The sample carries about 310,000 clones, around 89% recorded once. The sequenced sample consisted of PBMCs or T cells enriched from blood (not recorded which). These receptors came from a woman aged 40 to 49 who had recovered from COVID-19. CDR3s include the opening cysteine and the closing phenylalanine or tryptophan. The D gene is left open where the match is weak. Size is omitted from some rows. Given values are once, few, many or a class for expanded clones.

d_call j_call clone_size v_call cdr3_aa cdr3_nt
. TRBJ2-3 once TRBV7-2 CASSLFAGLDTQYF TGTGCCAGCAGCTTATTCGCGGGGCTAGATACGCAGTATTTT
TRBD2 TRBJ2-7 . TRBV5-1 CASSPYLAGGPREQYF TGCGCCAGCAGCCCGTATCTAGCGGGAGGGCCGCGGGAGCAGTACTTC
TRBD1 TRBJ1-1 . TRBV6-5 CASSYDRARTEAFF TGTGCCAGCAGTTATGACAGGGCAAGAACTGAAGCTTTCTTT
TRBD1 TRBJ2-1 . TRBV7-9 CASSLGYRGAYNEQFF TGTGCCAGCAGCTTAGGGTACAGGGGGGCCTACAATGAGCAGTTCTTC
. TRBJ1-6 . TRBV7-8 CASSLAPLENSPLHF TGTGCCAGCAGCTTAGCCCCCCTGGAGAACTCACCCCTCCACTTT
TRBD1 TRBJ2-5 . TRBV5-4 CASSSGQGEETQYF TGTGCCAGCAGCTCGGGACAGGGAGAAGAGACCCAGTACTTC
. TRBJ2-5 . TRBV9 CASSRTDTIFQETQYF TGTGCCAGCAGCCGGACGGACACCATTTTCCAAGAGACCCAGTACTTC
. TRBJ2-7 once TRBV11-3 CASSLSTSDTSYEQYF TGTGCCAGCAGCTTATCTACTTCCGACACATCCTACGAGCAGTACTTC
. TRBJ1-2 . TRBV19 CASSVHRRDAGYTF TGTGCCAGTAGTGTCCACAGGAGGGACGCTGGCTACACCTTC
TRBD1 TRBJ1-2 . TRBV19 CASSTHRGTGGGGYTF TGTGCCAGTAGTACCCATAGGGGGACAGGGGGCGGTGGCTACACCTTC
. TRBJ1-2 . TRBV18 CASSPGGGYGYTF TGTGCCAGCTCACCAGGGGGCGGGTATGGCTACACCTTC
TRBD2 TRBJ2-1 . TRBV11-2 CASSRRLAGGTNEQFF TGTGCCAGCAGCCGCAGACTAGCGGGGGGCACCAATGAGCAGTTCTTC
. TRBJ1-6 . TRBV30 CAWSVGRSSYNSPLHF TGTGCCTGGAGTGTAGGCCGGAGCTCCTATAATTCACCCCTCCACTTT
TRBD1 TRBJ1-1 . TRBV23-1 CASSTSPPKTGRSEAFF TGCGCCAGCAGCACGAGCCCCCCCAAGACAGGGCGGTCTGAAGCTTTCTTT
. TRBJ2-1 . TRBV11-3 CASSSEDRRNEQFF TGTGCCAGCAGCTCTGAAGACAGAAGGAATGAGCAGTTCTTC
. TRBJ2-5 . TRBV10-1 CASSESSGQETQYF TGCGCCAGCAGTGAGTCGTCGGGGCAAGAGACCCAGTACTTC
. TRBJ2-2 few TRBV28 CASTRQQGVTGELFF TGTGCCAGCACGCGTCAACAGGGTGTCACCGGGGAGCTGTTTTTT
. TRBJ1-2 . TRBV6-5 CATGGGYAYGYTF TGTGCCACCGGCGGAGGGTATGCCTATGGCTACACCTTC
TRBD2 TRBJ2-7 . TRBV6-5 CASSRGLAIYEQYF TGTGCCAGCAGTAGGGGACTAGCGATCTACGAGCAGTACTTC
TRBD2 TRBJ2-3 . TRBV9 CASSVVSGTTDTQYF TGTGCCAGCAGCGTAGTTAGCGGGACCACAGATACGCAGTATTTT
TRBD1 TRBJ1-2 . TRBV28 CASKVGTGFIYGYTF TGTGCCAGCAAAGTTGGGACAGGGTTCATCTATGGCTACACCTTC
TRBD2 TRBJ2-7 once TRBV11-3 CASSLGAGVSEQYF TGTGCCAGCAGCTTAGGAGCGGGAGTAAGCGAGCAGTACTTC
TRBD2 TRBJ2-1 . TRBV5-1 CASSLGGLAGEQFF TGCGCCAGCAGCTTGGGGGGACTAGCTGGTGAGCAGTTCTTC
. TRBJ1-1 once TRBV18 CASSPALGGEAFF TGTGCCAGCTCACCAGCCCTGGGAGGTGAAGCTTTCTTT
. TRBJ1-4 . TRBV16 CASSQVAGVVEKLFF TGTGCCAGCAGCCAAGTCGCAGGGGTGGTCGAAAAACTGTTTTTT
TRBD2 TRBJ2-1 . TRBV2 CASTSSISGISYNEQFF TGTGCCAGCACCTCAAGTATTAGCGGGATCTCCTACAATGAGCAGTTCTTC
. TRBJ2-1 . TRBV29-1 CSVREFYNEQFF TGCAGCGTTCGAGAATTCTACAATGAGCAGTTCTTC
. TRBJ2-4 . TRBV21-1 CASSNEAGAKNIQYF TGTGCCAGCAGCAATGAGGCGGGGGCCAAAAACATTCAGTACTTC
. TRBJ2-7 . TRBV9 CASSVDQGWYEQYF TGTGCCAGCAGCGTAGACCAGGGGTGGTACGAGCAGTACTTC
. TRBJ1-2 . TRBV4-3 CASSQGGQPNYGYTF TGCGCCAGCAGCCAAGGAGGGCAGCCAAACTACGGCTACACCTTC
TRBD2 TRBJ2-3 . TRBV7-3 CASSFSGGATDTQYF TGTGCCAGCAGCTTTAGCGGGGGGGCAACAGATACGCAGTATTTT
TRBD2 TRBJ2-5 . TRBV5-1 CASSAGLAGGQETQYF TGCGCCAGCAGCGCGGGACTAGCGGGAGGGCAAGAGACCCAGTACTTC
TRBD1 TRBJ1-1 . TRBV9 CASSVEGAIRESTEAFF TGTGCCAGCAGCGTAGAGGGGGCAATCAGGGAGTCCACTGAAGCTTTCTTT
. TRBJ2-7 . TRBV27 CASSSSGPYEQYF TGTGCCAGCAGTTCAAGCGGCCCCTACGAGCAGTACTTC
. TRBJ1-2 . TRBV13 CASSQGQFDGYTF TGTGCCAGCAGCCAAGGACAGTTTGATGGCTACACCTTC
TRBD1 TRBJ1-1 . TRBV7-9 CASSPRTGTNTEAFF TGTGCCAGCAGCCCCCGGACAGGGACAAACACTGAAGCTTTCTTT
TRBD2 TRBJ2-5 once TRBV7-9 CASSFLGRVETQYF TGTGCCAGCAGCTTCTTAGGGAGGGTGGAGACCCAGTACTTC
. TRBJ1-2 . TRBV30 CAWSVLGGGYTF TGTGCCTGGAGTGTATTGGGGGGAGGCTACACCTTC
TRBD1 TRBJ1-1 . TRBV7-9 CASSSSPGQGGTEAFF TGTGCCAGCAGCTCATCCCCGGGACAGGGGGGCACTGAAGCTTTCTTT
TRBD2 TRBJ2-7 . TRBV3-1/TRBV3-2 CASSQGLAGGIYEQYF TGTGCCAGCAGCCAAGGACTAGCGGGGGGGATATACGAGCAGTACTTC
. TRBJ2-7 . TRBV6-5 CASSRVTGVPYEQYF TGTGCCAGCAGCCGGGTCACGGGGGTCCCCTACGAGCAGTACTTC
TRBD1 TRBJ2-7 . TRBV14 CASSLGDRAYEQYF TGTGCCAGCAGCCTGGGGGACAGGGCCTACGAGCAGTACTTC
. TRBJ2-6 . TRBV7-3 CASSSVDRFAGANVLTF TGTGCCAGCAGCTCGGTAGACAGATTCGCTGGGGCCAACGTCCTGACTTTC
TRBD2 TRBJ2-5 . TRBV10-2 CASSHGLAGVKTQYF TGCGCCAGCAGCCACGGACTAGCGGGGGTAAAGACCCAGTACTTC
TRBD1 TRBJ2-1 . TRBV24-1 CATSDHTGGRNNEQFF TGTGCCACCAGTGACCATACAGGGGGAAGAAACAATGAGCAGTTCTTC